This is a list of T cell receptor beta chains from one sample in a study of Graves' ophthalmopathy and Graves' hyperthyroidism. TCRdb independently ran MiXCR on the multiplex PCR reads; one entry per CDR3 protein. Of around 1.1 million distinct CDR3 sequences in the sample, less than 45% were seen once. Sequencing was done on a sample of peripheral blood or thyroid tissue (not recorded which). The receptors here all came from an adult man with Graves' hyperthyroidism. Both conserved end residues are part of each CDR3. Fields, in order: CDR3 length, J gene, D gene, V gene, clone size, CDR3 protein, CDR3 DNA. A D gene is named only where the DNA matches it firmly. The size of a clone is reported for some rows only, either as once, few or many, or as a class for expanded clones.

14,TRBJ2-7,TRBD1,TRBV10-3,-,CAISGTEGAYEQYF,TGTGCCATCAGCGGGACAGAAGGGGCCTACGAGCAGTACTTC
15,TRBJ1-6,-,TRBV27,-,CASTTDQFGNSPLHF,TGTGCCAGCACCACAGACCAATTTGGGAATTCACCCCTCCACTTT
14,TRBJ2-5,-,TRBV5-8,many,CASSSSMYQETQYF,TGTGCCAGCAGCTCCTCAATGTACCAAGAGACCCAGTACTTC
16,TRBJ2-7,-,TRBV29-1,many,CSVEVWHYVLSYEQYF,TGCAGCGTTGAAGTCTGGCACTACGTCCTCTCCTACGAGCAGTACTTC
15,TRBJ1-5,-,TRBV20-1,many,CSARGGGTSNQPQHF,TGCAGTGCTAGAGGGGGAGGAACGAGCAATCAGCCCCAGCATTTT
17,TRBJ2-7,-,TRBV15,-,CAASSEGAGVIPYEQYF,TGTGCCGCCAGCAGCGAAGGCGCAGGGGTAATCCCCTACGAGCAGTACTTC
13,TRBJ1-6,TRBD1,TRBV29-1,-,CSAIEGAGSPLHF,TGCAGTGCCATAGAGGGGGCTGGTTCACCCCTCCACTTT
12,TRBJ2-7,TRBD1,TRBV29-1,-,CASGTGHWEQYF,TGCGCCTCCGGGACAGGGCATTGGGAGCAGTACTTC
18,TRBJ2-5,-,TRBV7-9,many,CASSFYICSARHQETQYF,-
14,TRBJ1-5,-,TRBV2,many,CASSFSGGEQPQHF,TGTGCCAGCAGTTTCTCCGGGGGGGAGCAGCCCCAGCATTTT
16,TRBJ1-4,-,TRBV4-1,-,CASSQDLPGGKEKLFF,TGCGCCAGCAGCCAAGATCTGCCGGGAGGGAAGGAAAAACTGTTTTTT
12,TRBJ1-5,-,TRBV29-1,many,CSVGMGNQPQHF,TGCAGCGTTGGAATGGGCAATCAGCCCCAGCATTTT
13,TRBJ1-5,-,TRBV12-5,-,CASGLCSNQPQHF,TGTGCTAGTGGTTTGTGTAGCAATCAGCCCCAGCATTTT
17,TRBJ2-7,-,TRBV7-2,few,CASSLALRGRSCYEQYF,TGTGCCAGCAGCTTAGCCCTTCGGGGTCGGAGTTGCTACGAGCAGTACTTC
12,TRBJ1-2,TRBD1,TRBV20-1,-,CSAFRTGYGYTF,TGCAGTGCTTTTCGGACAGGGTATGGCTACACCTTC
14,TRBJ2-5,-,TRBV2,-,CASSDRGQQETQYF,TGTGCCAGCAGTGACCGTGGACAGCAAGAGACCCAGTACTTC
15,TRBJ1-6,TRBD1,TRBV14,many,CASSPTQGWYSPLHF,TGTGCCAGCAGCCCCACACAGGGGTGGTATTCACCCCTCCACTTT
14,TRBJ1-5,-,TRBV10-3,few,CAISEGASNQPQHF,TGTGCCATCAGTGAGGGTGCCAGCAATCAGCCCCAGCATTTT
14,TRBJ2-5,-,TRBV15,-,CACSITEYQETQYF,TGTGCCTGCAGCATAACAGAGTACCAAGAGACCCAGTACTTC
12,TRBJ1-1,-,TRBV29-1,-,CSVPRRNTEAFF,TGCAGCGTTCCCCGAAGGAACACTGAAGCTTTCTTT
13,TRBJ1-6,TRBD1,TRBV28,-,CASGQGGNSPLHF,TGTGCCAGCGGACAGGGTGGCAATTCACCCCTCCACTTT
13,TRBJ2-7,-,TRBV7-2,many,CASSLGGLREQYF,TGTGCCAGCAGCTTGGGGGGTCTCCGCGAGCAGTACTTC
14,TRBJ2-7,TRBD1,TRBV27,few,CASTSRDRGYEQYF,TGTGCCAGCACAAGCCGGGACAGAGGATACGAGCAGTACTTC
16,TRBJ1-2,-,TRBV2,few,CASTSGRGPFNYGYTF,TGTGCCAGCACCTCCGGAAGAGGACCATTTAACTATGGCTACACCTTC
14,TRBJ1-2,-,TRBV7-2,many,CASSRDSSTDGYTF,TGTGCCAGCAGTCGGGACTCCAGTACAGATGGCTACACCTTC
15,TRBJ1-2,-,TRBV12-3/TRBV12-4,many,CASSPHGEGSVGYTF,TGTGCCAGCAGTCCCCATGGGGAGGGGTCTGTCGGCTACACCTTC
12,TRBJ1-2,-,TRBV11-2,few,CASKQEGSGYTF,TGTGCCAGCAAACAAGAGGGCTCGGGCTACACCTTC
15,TRBJ1-2,-,TRBV7-2,many,CASSLVGTPRDGYTF,TGTGCCAGCAGCTTAGTAGGGACGCCTCGAGATGGCTACACCTTC
18,TRBJ2-2,TRBD2,TRBV11-1,few,CASSNKPTASGGTGELFF,TGTGCCAGCAGCAACAAACCAACAGCCTCGGGGGGCACCGGGGAGCTGTTTTTT
15,TRBJ1-5,TRBD1,TRBV7-9,-,CASSITGQGEETQHF,TGTGCCAGCAGCATAACGGGACAGGGAGAAGAGACCCAGCATTTT
15,TRBJ1-1,TRBD1,TRBV19,many,CASRNRGRANTEAFF,TGTGCCAGTAGAAACAGGGGGCGGGCGAACACTGAAGCTTTCTTT
12,TRBJ1-6,-,TRBV7-8,few,CASSPDPSPLHF,TGTGCCAGCAGCCCCGACCCTTCACCCCTCCACTTT
14,TRBJ1-5,-,TRBV12-3/TRBV12-4,many,CASSFGPINQPQHF,TGTGCCAGCAGTTTTGGACCGATCAATCAGCCCCAGCATTTT
12,TRBJ1-2,TRBD1,TRBV30,few,CAWGQGAGGYTF,TGTGCCTGGGGACAGGGGGCTGGTGGCTACACCTTC
15,TRBJ2-7,TRBD1,TRBV10-2,-,CASSHRDRLPYEQYF,TGCGCCAGCAGCCACCGGGACAGGTTGCCCTACGAGCAGTACTTC
13,TRBJ1-4,-,TRBV10-3,once,CASSELDSEKLFF,TGTGCCAGCAGCGAATTAGACAGTGAAAAACTGTTTTTT
18,TRBJ2-7,TRBD1,TRBV19,-,CASSIVPIGQGNTYEQYF,TGTGCCAGTAGTATCGTCCCAATCGGACAGGGGAATACCTACGAGCAGTACTTC
16,TRBJ1-3,-,TRBV20-1,-,CSASSAGVNYGYTIYF,TGCAGTGCTAGTTCTGCAGGAGTTAACTATGGCTACACCATATATTTT
16,TRBJ2-5,TRBD2,TRBV12-3/TRBV12-4,many,CASSPYRTSPLETQYF,TGTGCCAGCAGTCCCTACCGGACTAGCCCCCTAGAGACCCAGTACTTC
14,TRBJ1-2,TRBD1,TRBV7-2,-,CASSQGQGLEGYTF,TGTGCCAGCAGCCAGGGACAGGGGCTCGAAGGCTACACCTTC
15,TRBJ1-1,-,TRBV20-1,many,CSARQLSRGGREAFF,TGCAGTGCTAGACAACTCAGCCGGGGGGGCAGGGAAGCTTTCTTT
15,TRBJ2-3,-,TRBV7-2,-,CASSLARDTDGLMYF,TGTGCCAGCAGCTTAGCCCGGGACACCGACGGGTTAATGTATTTT
12,TRBJ2-5,-,TRBV4-2,many,CASSQELETQYF,TGTGCCAGCAGCCAAGAATTGGAGACCCAGTACTTC
13,TRBJ1-2,TRBD1,TRBV20-1,once,CSASTGQGNGYTF,TGCAGTGCTAGCACGGGACAGGGAAATGGCTACACCTTC
10,TRBJ2-3,-,TRBV19,once,CASMGPSQYF,TGTGCCAGTATGGGGCCCTCGCAGTATTTT
15,TRBJ2-7,-,TRBV7-9,-,CASSQDTGESYEQYF,TGTGCCAGCAGCCAAGATACGGGTGAATCCTACGAGCAGTACTTC
15,TRBJ1-4,-,TRBV4-1,-,CASSQDQLRNEKLFF,TGCGCCAGCAGCCAAGATCAGCTGCGGAATGAAAAACTGTTTTTT
13,TRBJ1-4,-,TRBV12-3/TRBV12-4,many,CASSWTENEKLFF,TGTGCCAGCAGTTGGACAGAAAATGAAAAACTGTTTTTT
12,TRBJ2-5,-,TRBV20-1,-,CSAGTGTPSQYF,TGCAGTGCTGGAACCGGGACACCGTCCCAGTACTTC
15,TRBJ1-5,-,TRBV20-1,few,CSAGTGAWSNQPQHF,TGCAGTGCCGGGACGGGTGCTTGGAGCAATCAGCCCCAGCATTTT
15,TRBJ2-7,TRBD1,TRBV20-1,-,CSARDPTGGSYEQYF,TGCAGTGCTAGAGATCCGACAGGGGGCTCCTACGAGCAGTACTTC
17,TRBJ1-2,-,TRBV15,-,CATSRDAKRGLYNGYTF,TGTGCCACCAGCAGAGACGCGAAACGGGGGCTTTACAATGGCTACACCTTC
17,TRBJ1-4,-,TRBV7-9,-,CASSLVWGAGLNEKLFF,TGTGCCAGCAGCTTAGTTTGGGGCGCCGGGCTTAATGAAAAACTGTTTTTT
13,TRBJ2-7,-,TRBV29-1,many,CSVGGGQSYEQYF,TGCAGCGTTGGGGGTGGGCAATCCTACGAGCAGTACTTC
15,TRBJ2-6,-,TRBV4-3,many,CASSQEGVGANVLTF,TGCGCCAGCAGCCAAGAGGGAGTAGGGGCCAACGTCCTGACTTTC
13,TRBJ2-5,TRBD1,TRBV12-5,-,CASGTGGLKTQYF,TGTGCTAGTGGTACAGGGGGCTTGAAGACCCAGTACTTC
15,TRBJ2-6,-,TRBV5-1,many,CASSFRETGANVLTF,TGCGCCAGCAGCTTCCGGGAGACTGGGGCCAACGTCCTGACTTTC
13,TRBJ2-7,-,TRBV11-2,-,CASSLGSGRGQYF,TGTGCCAGCAGTCTTGGATCAGGCCGCGGGCAGTACTTC
14,TRBJ2-5,-,TRBV11-1,-,CASSPTAGQETQYF,TGTGCCAGCAGCCCTACGGCAGGCCAAGAGACCCAGTACTTC